The 32 T cell receptor beta chains reported below all come from one sample, sequenced in a study of blood T cell repertoires in COVID-19 (dated by TCRdb to the early 2020s). Library construction relied on the immunoSEQ multiplex PCR assay. TCRdb limited this immuneACCESS table to in-frame rearrangements with V and J called. A share of clones is missing; checked studies link under half to unresolved V genes, and the rest is unexplained. Present in this sample are about 180,000 clones, more than 80% of which were seen just once. The leading ten clones occupy 6.2% of the sample. Source material: PBMCs or T cells enriched from blood (not recorded which). These receptors were taken from a man aged 35 to 55 who had recovered from COVID-19.

The CDR3 nucleotides read TGTGCCAGCAGCCAACCCCCCTCGGGAGGTTCACCCCTCCACTTT. Translated, it gives CASSQPPSGGSPLHF. The V call is TRBV4-2, the J call TRBJ1-6; no definite D call. Germline V gives CDR1 LGHNA, CDR2 YNFKEQ. This CDR3 is 15 amino acids long. Trimming took off 2 bases at V and 9 bases at J, with 14 bases between the two ends.

A remark on this clone: This CDR3 is also generated by other DNA sequences in the sample. The chain couples TRBV11-2 to TRBJ1-1, with no clear D. The CDR3 contains 13 residues. Trimming removed 1 base at V and 1 base at J, with 4 bases between. Germline-derived CDR1 and CDR2 are SGHAT and FQNNGV. The CDR3 DNA reads TGTGCCAGCAGCTTAGGTCAGAACACTGAAGCTTTCTTT. Protein: CASSLGQNTEAFF.

V is TRBV5-5 and J is TRBJ1-1; no clear D gene. Germline CDR1 is SGHKS and CDR2 is YYEKEE (reference sequence). V was cut by 0 bases and J by 1 base, with 10 bases left in between. The CDR3 totals 15 residues. Here the CDR3 reads CASSLEGVRNTEAFF. DNA for the CDR3: TGTGCCAGCAGCTTGGAGGGAGTTAGGAACACTGAAGCTTTCTTT.

J is TRBJ1-2 and V is TRBV6-1; possibly TRBD1 for D (6 bases). Trimming left V 2 bases short and J 3 bases short, with 10 bases between. The CDR3 consists of 14 residues. CDR1 is MNHNS and CDR2 is SASEGT in the germline V gene. The DNA for the CDR3 is TGTGCCAGCAGTGAATACGACAGGTACTATGGCTACACCTTC. As protein: CASSEYDRYYGYTF.

V is TRBV11-2 and J is TRBJ2-7; perhaps TRBD1 as D (6 bases). CDR3 length: 16 residues. The ends were cut back, 2 bases at V and 2 bases at J, with 16 bases in the middle. The germline V gene has CDR1 SGHAT and CDR2 FQNNGV. Here the CDR3 DNA reads TGTGCCAGCAGCTTAAGAAATGTCGGGACAACCTACGAGCAGTACTTC. This translates into CASSLRNVGTTYEQYF.

The V call is TRBV19, the J call TRBJ2-4; tentative D call: TRBD2 (6 bases). Germline values: CDR1 LNHDA, CDR2 SQIVND (reference sequence). Deletions cut 5 bases from V and 2 bases from J, with 16 bases between. The length of the CDR3 is 16 residues. In DNA, the CDR3 is TGTGCCAGTAGTGACCAGGGACTCGATCCCAAAAACATTCAGTACTTC. It yields the protein CASSDQGLDPKNIQYF.

This chain joins TRBV4-1 and TRBJ2-1; 7 nucleotides agree with TRBD2. The CDR3 has 12 residues. V lost 6 bases to trimming and J lost 8 bases; unmatched junction nucleotides: 4. Germline V gives CDR1 MGHRA, CDR2 YSYEKL. The CDR3 reads CASSGTSDEQFF. Written as DNA, the CDR3 is TGCGCCAGCAGTGGAACTAGCGATGAGCAGTTCTTC.

V is TRBV28 and J is TRBJ1-6, with a tentative D call TRBD1 (6 bases). The CDR3 sequence is 15 residues long. Looked up from germline, CDR1 is MDHEN and CDR2 is SYDVKM. The germline V and J ends were trimmed by 4 bases and 9 bases, with 16 bases remaining between them. In DNA, the CDR3 is TGTGCCAGCAGTTCCACACAGGGAATTATTTCACCCCTCCACTTT. Its protein is CASSSTQGIISPLHF.

J is TRBJ2-5 and V is TRBV10-2; 8 nucleotides agree with TRBD2. J was trimmed by 1 base and V by 8 bases; bases with no gene match: 9. The CDR3 sequence is 15 residues long. Per germline, CDR1 WSHSY and CDR2 SAAADI. Written as DNA, the CDR3 is TGCGCCAGCCGTCTGGGCGGGGGGCCCCAAGAGACCCAGTACTTC. It codes for CASRLGGGPQETQYF.

The chain links TRBV10-2 to TRBJ2-5; 7 positions agree with TRBD1. V was clipped by 5 bases and J by 4 bases; unmatched bases: 16. The germline V gene encodes CDR1 WSHSY and CDR2 SAAADI. The CDR3 is 17 amino acids. The CDR3 protein is CASSPLGDRGLGETQYF. The CDR3, as DNA: TGCGCCAGCAGTCCCCTGGGGGACAGAGGGTTAGGAGAGACCCAGTACTTC.

This clone was detected many times. The chain couples TRBV11-2 to TRBJ1-2, with TRBD1 as a possible D gene (5 bases). V lost 1 base and J 0 bases, leaving 12 bases between the germline ends. This CDR3 spans 16 amino acids. The germline gives CDR1 SGHAT, CDR2 FQNNGV. The CDR3 DNA reads as TGTGCCAGCAGCTTAGCGCACAGGCGACCTAACTATGGCTACACCTTC. It is translated as CASSLAHRRPNYGYTF.

The rearrangement links TRBV5-1 to TRBJ1-3; the D is unclear. This CDR3 comprises 15 residues. Between the trimmed V and J ends, which lost 0 bases and 2 bases, there was a span of 9 bases. CDR1 and CDR2 (germline): SGHRS, YFSETQ. CDR3 in DNA: TGCGCCAGCAGCTTGGAAGCCGGAGCTGGAAACACCATATATTTT. It codes for CASSLEAGAGNTIYF.

This clone is a singleton in its sample. This chain joins TRBV4-1 and TRBJ2-3, with a possible D match to TRBD1 (5 bases). Germline loops: CDR1 MGHRA, CDR2 YSYEKL. The CDR3 has 13 residues. The V gene lost 3 bases and the J gene lost 3 bases, with 7 bases spanning the gap. The CDR3 reads CASSQDTTDTQYF. DNA for the CDR3: TGCGCCAGCAGCCAGGACACAACAGATACGCAGTATTTT.

The chain has TRBV11-3 and TRBJ1-1; tentative D call: TRBD1 (5 bases). There are 14 residues in the CDR3. Between the trimmed V and J ends, which lost 5 bases and 3 bases, there was a span of 13 bases. CDR1 and CDR2 (germline): SGHNT, YENEEA. This chain's CDR3 is CASSLWGVDTEAFF. The CDR3 coding sequence is TGTGCCAGCAGCCTATGGGGGGTTGACACTGAAGCTTTCTTT. The whole variable domain, filled in from reference TRBV11-3 and TRBJ1-1, reads EAGVVQSPRYKIIEKKQPVAFWCNPISGHNTLYWYLQNLGQGPELLIRYENEEAVDDSQLPKDRFSAERLKGVDSTLKIQPAELGDSAVYLCASSLWGVDTEAFFGQGTRLTVV.

This chain uses TRBV11-3 with TRBJ2-7, with 8 bases lining up with TRBD1. Trimming at V came to 6 bases and at J to 2 bases, leaving 12 bases not matched to a gene. Germline V gene data show CDR1 as SGHNT and CDR2 as YENEEA. The CDR3 sequence is 16 residues long. As DNA, the CDR3 is TGTGCCAGCAGTCCTACGAGGAGACAGGGGCCCTACGAGCAGTACTTC. Its translation: CASSPTRRQGPYEQYF. Complete variable domain (other parts from reference TRBV11-3 and TRBJ2-7): EAGVVQSPRYKIIEKKQPVAFWCNPISGHNTLYWYLQNLGQGPELLIRYENEEAVDDSQLPKDRFSAERLKGVDSTLKIQPAELGDSAVYLCASSPTRRQGPYEQYFGPGTRLTVT.

The genes are TRBV9 and TRBJ2-3, with no clear D. Germline-derived CDR1 and CDR2 are SGDLS and YYNGEE. The CDR3 has 15 amino acids. Deletions cut 0 bases from V and 1 base from J, with 9 bases between. The CDR3, as DNA: TGTGCCAGCAGCGTAGGCGGATCAGGCACAGATACGCAGTATTTT. Its protein product is CASSVGGSGTDTQYF.

This chain links TRBV5-8 with TRBJ2-1; 12 bases match TRBD2. The CDR3 is 14 residues long. The germline V gene has CDR1 SGHTS and CDR2 YDEGEE. Trimming took 0 bases from V and 8 from J; bases not matched to a gene: 0. The CDR3 loop reads CASSLGLAGDEQFF. The CDR3 nucleotides read TGTGCCAGCAGCTTGGGACTAGCGGGGGATGAGCAGTTCTTC.

V gene TRBV4-2 combines with J gene TRBJ1-1; 7 bases agree with TRBD1. The CDR3 loop spans 13 amino acids. V shed 4 bases and J 4 bases; nucleotides not matched to a gene: 3. Per germline, CDR1 LGHNA and CDR2 YNFKEQ. CDR3 loop: CASSRRQGTEAFF. In DNA, the CDR3 is TGTGCCAGCAGCCGCCGACAGGGCACTGAAGCTTTCTTT.

The DNA of the CDR3 is TGTGCCAGCAGTGAACCGACAGGGGCAGATACGCAGTATTTT. It translates to CASSEPTGADTQYF. The chain combines TRBV6-1 with TRBJ2-3; 8 nucleotides line up with TRBD1. CDR3 length equals 14 residues. The V gene's germline CDR1 is MNHNS and CDR2 SASEGT. With 2 bases clipped from V and 4 bases from J, the junction kept 2 bases outside the gene matches.

This chain connects TRBV2 to TRBJ2-7; the D gene is possibly TRBD1 (6 bases). Looked up from germline, CDR1 is SNHLY and CDR2 is FYNNEI. V was clipped by 6 bases and J by 3 bases, with 21 bases between them. This CDR3 spans 16 amino acids. The CDR3 nucleotides are TGTGCCAGCAGAAAGGGCAGGTTAGGGGGTAGCTACGAGCAGTACTTC. Translation gives CASRKGRLGGSYEQYF. Combining the CDR3 with reference TRBV2 and TRBJ2-7 gives the whole variable domain EPEVTQTPSHQVTQMGQEVILRCVPISNHLYFYWYRQILGQKVEFLVSFYNNEISEKSEIFDDQFSVERPDGSNFTLKIRSTKLEDSAMYFCASRKGRLGGSYEQYFGPGTRLTVT.

V usage is TRBV6-5 and J usage is TRBJ2-7; weak D call: TRBD2 (6 bases). Trimming removed 8 bases from V and 4 bases from J, with 15 bases in between. CDR1 and CDR2 from the germline V gene are MNHEY and SVGAGI. The CDR3 spans 13 residues. CDR3 amino acids: CASGRQPLYEQYF. DNA for the CDR3: TGTGCCAGCGGGAGGCAGCCCCTTTACGAGCAGTACTTC.

This sequence joins TRBV5-1 and TRBJ2-1; 10 nucleotides align to TRBD2. Unmatched junction bases numbered 10, after V lost 3 bases and J lost 4 bases. The CDR3 extends over 17 amino acids. In germline, CDR1 is SGHRS, CDR2 YFSETQ. CDR3 in DNA: TGCGCCAGCAGCTACTTCCCTACTAGCGGGACGTACAATGAGCAGTTCTTC. Protein product: CASSYFPTSGTYNEQFF.

This clone has a single count. Here the CDR3 DNA reads TGTGCCAGCAGCTTAAGACAGGGCCACGAGCAGTACTTC. It specifies CASSLRQGHEQYF. The V and J genes are TRBV7-3 and TRBJ2-7, with TRBD1 identical over 7 bases. V was clipped by 1 base and J by 5 bases; unmatched bases: 2. This CDR3 is 13 amino acids long. Germline loops: CDR1 SGHTA, CDR2 FQGTGA. Filled out from reference TRBV7-3 and TRBJ2-7, the complete variable domain reads GAGVSQTPSNKVTEKGKYVELRCDPISGHTALYWYRQSLGQGPEFLIYFQGTGAADDSGLPNDRFFAVRPEGSVSTLKIQRTERGDSAVYLCASSLRQGHEQYFGPGTRLTVT.

This clone has only one observation. The chain carries TRBV5-1 and TRBJ1-2, with no clear D. Trimming removed 4 bases at V and 2 bases at J, with 12 bases between. Germline V gene lookup returns CDR1 SGHRS and CDR2 YFSETQ. There are 14 residues in the CDR3. The CDR3 here is CASSPEADNYGYTF. The CDR3 DNA follows: TGCGCCAGCAGCCCGGAGGCTGACAACTATGGCTACACCTTC.

The V call is TRBV3-1 (or the pseudogene TRBV3-2), the J call TRBJ2-1, with 14 bases lining up with TRBD2. With V trimmed by 1 base and J by 9 bases, 17 bases remained unmatched. Germline lookup yields CDR1 LGHDT and CDR2 YNNKEL (reference sequence). The CDR3 is made up of 20 amino acids. The CDR3 loop is CASSQVFSQGTSGSTGEQFF. CDR3 DNA sequence: TGTGCCAGCAGCCAAGTCTTCTCCCAAGGGACTAGCGGGAGCACGGGTGAGCAGTTCTTC.

This clone was seen just once. The CDR3 spells CASSSQVWTEAFF. The CDR3 DNA reads TGTGCCAGCAGCTCACAGGTTTGGACTGAAGCTTTCTTT. V and J are TRBV11-2 and TRBJ1-1, with D maybe TRBD1 (5 bases). Germline CDR1 and CDR2: SGHAT and FQNNGV. The CDR3 contains 13 residues. Trimming pared 4 bases from V and 5 bases from J, leaving 11 bases between. Combining the CDR3 with reference TRBV11-2 and TRBJ1-1 gives the whole variable domain EAGVAQSPRYKIIEKRQSVAFWCNPISGHATLYWYQQILGQGPKLLIQFQNNGVVDDSQLPKDRFSAERLKGVDSTLKIQPAKLEDSAVYLCASSSQVWTEAFFGQGTRLTVV.

V usage is TRBV3-1 (or the pseudogene TRBV3-2) and J usage is TRBJ1-1, with D uncertain. Between the trimmed V and J ends, which lost 0 bases and 0 bases, there was a span of 5 bases. Germline values: CDR1 LGHDT, CDR2 YNNKEL (reference sequence). The CDR3 consists of 14 residues. The CDR3 nucleotides read TGTGCCAGCAGCCAAGATCTAGTGAACACTGAAGCTTTCTTT. Amino acid sequence: CASSQDLVNTEAFF.

This chain uses TRBV19 with TRBJ1-5; no firm D call. The CDR3 is 13 amino acids. V lost 6 bases and J 3 bases, leaving 9 bases between the germline ends. Germline CDR1 and CDR2: LNHDA and SQIVND (reference sequence). CDR3 sequence (DNA): TGTGCCAGTAGCAACCTATTCAATCAGCCCCAGCATTTT. Its translation is CASSNLFNQPQHF.

The V and J genes are TRBV7-2 and TRBJ1-1; D is undetermined. With 5 bases removed from V and 5 bases from J, the gap between germline ends came to 30 bases. This CDR3 spans 19 amino acids. Germline-derived CDR1 and CDR2 are SGHTA and FQGNSA. CDR3 in amino acids: CASSPTLLGVPDLGTEAFF. CDR3 in DNA: TGTGCCAGCAGCCCCACCTTACTGGGCGTCCCTGACCTTGGAACTGAAGCTTTCTTT. The full variable domain, in which reference TRBV7-2 and TRBJ1-1 provide the parts outside the CDR3, is GAGVSQSPSNKVTEKGKDVELRCDPISGHTALYWYRQSLGQGLEFLIYFQGNSAPDKSGLPSDRFSAERTGGSVSTLTIQRTQQEDSAVYLCASSPTLLGVPDLGTEAFFGQGTRLTVV.

V and J are TRBV11-3 and TRBJ2-1; weak D call: TRBD2 (5 bases). The V end lost 1 base, the J end lost 8 bases, and 6 bases lay between the germline ends. Germline CDR1 and CDR2: SGHNT and YENEEA. This CDR3 region has 12 residues. CDR3 in amino acids: CASSLGRYEQFF. In DNA, the CDR3 is TGTGCCAGCAGCTTAGGGAGGTATGAGCAGTTCTTC.

J is TRBJ2-1 and V is TRBV5-1; the D gene is possibly TRBD2 (6 bases). The V end lost 0 bases, the J end lost 9 bases, and 13 bases lay between the germline ends. CDR1 SGHRS and CDR2 YFSETQ come from the germline V gene. The CDR3 totals 14 residues. The CDR3: CASSLARVGGEQFF. Written as DNA, the CDR3 is TGCGCCAGCAGCTTGGCGAGGGTGGGGGGTGAGCAGTTCTTC.

In DNA form, the CDR3 reads TGCGCCAGCAGCCTTCAGGGGGCCACCGCAAATTCACCCCTCCACTTT. Amino acid sequence: CASSLQGATANSPLHF. The V call is TRBV5-1, the J call TRBJ1-6, with 8 nucleotides matching TRBD1. The CDR3 consists of 16 residues. CDR1 is SGHRS and CDR2 is YFSETQ in the germline V gene. With V trimmed by 4 bases and J by 7 bases, 10 bases remained unmatched.